This is a list of T cell receptor beta chains from one sample in a study of T cells in Graves' hyperthyroidism and ophthalmopathy. TCRdb reanalysed the multiplex PCR reads using MiXCR and keeps one entry per CDR3 protein. The sample consists of roughly 720,000 distinct CDR3 sequences, around a sixth of them appearing once. Sequenced material: blood. Receptors originate from a man between 50 and 59 years old with Graves' hyperthyroidism. Both conserved end residues are part of each CDR3. The D gene is left open where the match is weak. The size field is filled for only some rows; it gives once, few, many or a size class.

>TRBJ1-1|many|TRBD1|TRBV3-1
TGTGCCAGCAGCCAAGGAACAGGGGGCATCACTGAAGCTTTCTTT
CASSQGTGGITEAFF
>TRBJ1-1|many|TRBD1|TRBV10-3
TGTGCCATTTCAGGGGGCTCTGAAGCTTTCTTT
CAISGGSEAFF
>TRBJ1-4|many|-|TRBV3-1
TGTGCCAGCAGCCAAGATGCAGGACAGCTGAATGAAAAACTGTTTTTT
CASSQDAGQLNEKLFF
>TRBJ2-1|many|TRBD2|TRBV20-1
TGCAGTGCTCGGGACTACAGAACTAATGAGCAGTTCTTC
CSARDYRTNEQFF
>TRBJ1-5|few|-|TRBV9
TGTGCCAGCAGCGACGGGGAGGATCAGCCCCAGCATTTT
CASSDGEDQPQHF
>TRBJ2-7|many|-|TRBV14
TGTGCCAGCAGCCAAGGGAACAGGTTCGGGCAGTACTTC
CASSQGNRFGQYF
>TRBJ2-7|many|-|TRBV2
TGTGCCAGCAGTGAAAACAGTAGACTCTACGAGCAGTACTTC
CASSENSRLYEQYF
>TRBJ1-5|few|-|TRBV28
TGTGCCAGCAGTTTAAACCCTCCTCCCTATCAGCCCCAGCATTTT
CASSLNPPPYQPQHF
>TRBJ1-6|few|-|TRBV20-1
TGCAGTGCTAGAGATACGGCAGATAATTCACCCCTCCACTTT
CSARDTADNSPLHF
>TRBJ2-3|-|-|TRBV28
TGTGCCAGCAGTTGGAGGTCGGGAGACGGGACAGATACGCAGTATTTT
CASSWRSGDGTDTQYF
>TRBJ2-5|once|-|TRBV29-1
TGCAGCGTTGCGTATAATGGGGCCCTGGGGGAGACCCAGTACTTC
CSVAYNGALGETQYF
>TRBJ1-3|few|TRBD1|TRBV28
TGTGCCAGCAGGGGGGACAGGCCAAGCTCTGGAAACACCATATATTTT
CASRGDRPSSGNTIYF
>TRBJ2-6|many|-|TRBV2
TGTGCCAGTCACCTATTGTCTGGGGCCAACGTCCTGACTTTC
CASHLLSGANVLTF
>TRBJ2-1|few|-|TRBV12-3/TRBV12-4
TGTGCCAGCAGTTTTGAGCTAGCCCCTGGGGGTAATGAGCAGTTCTTC
CASSFELAPGGNEQFF
>TRBJ1-3|-|-|TRBV6-5
TGTGCCAGCAGTTACTCCGGCTTAAGCTCTGGAAACACCATATATTTT
CASSYSGLSSGNTIYF
>TRBJ2-1|-|-|TRBV5-6
TGTGCCAGCAGCTTGGGCCATGGTCACAATGAGCAGTTCTTC
CASSLGHGHNEQFF
>TRBJ1-1|few|-|TRBV7-9
TGTGCCAGCAGCTCCCGGGACAAGAACACTGAAGCTTTCTTT
CASSSRDKNTEAFF
>TRBJ2-3|many|-|TRBV7-2
TGTGCCAGCAGCTTTAAGACGGGAGAAGATACGCAGTATTTT
CASSFKTGEDTQYF
>TRBJ2-4|many|TRBD2|TRBV12-3/TRBV12-4
TGTGCCAGCAGTTTCCGGGACCCACTAGCGGAAGCCAAAAACATTCAGTACTTC
CASSFRDPLAEAKNIQYF
>TRBJ2-3|many|TRBD2|TRBV12-3/TRBV12-4
TGTGCCAGCAGTTTCATAGCGGGCAAAAGCACAGATACGCAGTATTTT
CASSFIAGKSTDTQYF
>TRBJ1-1|many|TRBD1|TRBV6-1
TGTGCCAGCAGGACAGGGTTCGTCACTGAAGCTTTCTTT
CASRTGFVTEAFF
>TRBJ2-1|many|-|TRBV12-3/TRBV12-4
TGTGCCAGCAGCCTCAGGGACAATGAGCAGTTCTTC
CASSLRDNEQFF
>TRBJ2-2|many|-|TRBV7-3
TGTGCCAGCAGCTTACTGGGCACCTTGAACACCGGGGAGCTGTTTTTT
CASSLLGTLNTGELFF
>TRBJ1-1|many|-|TRBV28
TGTGCCAGCAGTTTGTTCGGGGGCACTGAAGCTTTCTTT
CASSLFGGTEAFF
>TRBJ2-7|few|-|TRBV18
TGTGCCAGCTCACTACAGGGGGGGGTGATGAAGCAGTACTTC
CASSLQGGVMKQYF
>TRBJ1-1|few|-|TRBV29-1
TGCAGCGCCCAGACAGAGATGAACACTGAAGCTTTCTTT
CSAQTEMNTEAFF
>TRBJ1-1|-|TRBD1|TRBV18
TGTGCCAGCTCACCCGACAGGGTTGGACCTGAAGCTTTCTTT
CASSPDRVGPEAFF
>TRBJ2-7|many|TRBD1|TRBV6-5
TGTGCCAGCAGTTACGGTAGCTCCAGGACAGGGGTCTACGAGCAGTACTTC
CASSYGSSRTGVYEQYF
>TRBJ1-1|many|-|TRBV6-1
TGCGCCAGCAGTGAAGCTGGAAACACTGAAGCTTTCTTT
CASSEAGNTEAFF
>TRBJ2-3|-|-|TRBV30
TGTGCCTGGAGCCCCCCCCCCCGGGACTCGTTACGCACAGATACGCAGTATTTT
CAWSPPPRDSLRTDTQYF
>TRBJ2-7|-|TRBD1|TRBV4-1
TGCGCCAGCAGCCAACACAGGGGCGGCTACGAGCAGTACTTC
CASSQHRGGYEQYF
>TRBJ2-1|-|-|TRBV7-3
TGTGCCAGCAGCTTAACGTCCAAGGGGGAGCAGTTCTTC
CASSLTSKGEQFF
>TRBJ2-3|many|TRBD2|TRBV11-2
TGTGCCAGCAGCATGAGCGGGAGGCCTCGCACAGATACGCAGTATTTT
CASSMSGRPRTDTQYF
>TRBJ1-5|-|-|TRBV7-8
TGTGCCAGCAGCTTAGGGATTAGCAATCAGCCCCGGCATTTT
CASSLGISNQPRHF
>TRBJ1-6|many|-|TRBV2
TGTGCCAGCAGCGAAAGGGGGAGTTCACCCCTCCACTTT
CASSERGSSPLHF
>TRBJ1-1|few|-|TRBV20-1
TGCAGTGCTAGAGATCGCACCAAGAACACTGAAGCTTTCTTT
CSARDRTKNTEAFF
>TRBJ2-1|-|-|TRBV28
TGTGCCAGCAGTTTTTCCGGGTGGGATGAGCAGTTCTTC
CASSFSGWDEQFF
>TRBJ2-1|-|-|TRBV20-1
TGCAGTGCTAGTACCGGCGCCTTAGGTCGGCGTGAGCAGTTCTTC
CSASTGALGRREQFF